These 9 T cell receptor beta chains came from one sample sequenced in a study of long-term antiretroviral therapy in people with HIV. An immunoSEQ assay, version v3.0, was performed at survey level. Sequencing used immunoSEQ multiplex PCR; TCRdb keeps in-frame clones, though not all of them. The sample yields just under 40,000 clones, approximately 86% seen once. The sample consisted of unsorted PBMCs, taken just before starting antiretroviral therapy. These receptors were collected from a woman younger than 30 with HIV.

The V call is TRBV15, the J call TRBJ2-2, with 8 nucleotides matching TRBD2. Germline lookup yields CDR1 LNHNV and CDR2 YYDKDF (reference sequence). This CDR3 is built from 15 residues. The trim removed 8 bases at V and 0 bases at J, leaving 5 bases unmatched. The CDR3 coding sequence is TGTGCCACCCAGAAGCGGGAGCCGAACACCGGGGAGCTGTTTTTT. Protein: CATQKREPNTGELFF.

The chain is built from TRBV28 and TRBJ1-3, with D hard to call. Germline V gives CDR1 MDHEN, CDR2 SYDVKM. V was cut by 5 bases and J by 4 bases, with 18 bases left in between. The length of the CDR3 is 16 residues. CDR3 in amino acids: CASSLLELNRGNTIYF. The CDR3 bases are TGTGCCAGCAGTCTACTGGAGTTAAATCGGGGAAACACCATATATTTT.

The gene calls are TRBV28 and TRBJ2-1, with D unclear. V lost 5 bases, J lost 6 bases, and 11 bases lay in between. The CDR3 extends over 13 amino acids. The germline gives CDR1 MDHEN, CDR2 SYDVKM. As DNA, the CDR3 is TGTGCCAGCAGTCACTCTCGGGCCAATGAGCAGTTCTTC. Protein: CASSHSRANEQFF.

As to this clone: A read error may produce the germline difference seen at one junction end. V and J are TRBV27 and TRBJ1-1; TRBD1 aligns across 7 bases. Per germline, CDR1 MNHEY and CDR2 SMNVEV (reference sequence). This CDR3 comprises 14 residues. The CDR3 spells CANSSTGPEVEAFF. The CDR3 DNA reads as TGTGCCAACAGTTCGACAGGGCCCGAGGTCGAAGCTTTCTTT.

The CDR3 protein is CASSLAPARSYNEQFF. The CDR3 DNA sequence: TGTGCCAGCAGCTTAGCGCCGGCTAGGTCATACAATGAGCAGTTCTTC. The rearrangement links TRBV7-9 to TRBJ2-1; the D is unclear. This CDR3 is built from 16 residues. Trimming took off 0 bases at V and 4 bases at J, with 13 bases between the two ends. Germline CDR1 is SEHNR and CDR2 is FQNEAQ (reference sequence).

Only one count was recorded for this clone. This rearrangement joins TRBV5-1 to TRBJ2-5, with D uncertain. This CDR3 has 11 amino acids. The germline gives CDR1 SGHRS, CDR2 YFSETQ. Deletions cut 0 bases from V and 5 bases from J, with 2 bases between. The CDR3 coding sequence is TGCGCCAGCAGCTTGGATGAGACCCAGTACTTC. Encoded protein: CASSLDETQYF.

The chain couples TRBV2 to TRBJ1-2; 10 nucleotides line up with TRBD1. The CDR3 spans 14 residues. Germline V lookup: CDR1 SNHLY, CDR2 FYNNEI. Losses at the gene ends were 6 bases for V and 7 bases for J; bases not matched to a gene: 8. The CDR3 coding sequence is TGTGCCAGCAGCGGACAGGGGGAAGGCGGTGGCTACACCTTC. This codes for CASSGQGEGGGYTF.

V is TRBV4-3 and J is TRBJ2-1; TRBD2 agrees at 9 bases. CDR1 and CDR2 (germline): LGHNA, YSLEER. The CDR3 loop spans 16 amino acids. J gave up 9 bases and V 2 bases, and 11 bases lay outside the gene matches. The CDR3 sequence: CASSQPPASGKGEQFF. CDR3 DNA sequence: TGCGCCAGCAGCCAACCCCCCGCTAGCGGGAAAGGTGAGCAGTTCTTC.

V gene TRBV28 combines with J gene TRBJ2-1, with D tentatively TRBD1 or TRBD2 (6 bases each). Looked up from germline, CDR1 is MDHEN and CDR2 is SYDVKM. V lost 10 bases and J lost 9, with 25 bases in between. This CDR3 contains 15 residues. The DNA for the CDR3 is TGTGCCACCACAGCAGGGTGGGGGGCTTTGGGTGAGCAGTTCTTC. Its translation is CATTAGWGALGEQFF. Drawing the rest from reference TRBV28 and TRBJ2-1, the complete variable domain is DVKVTQSSRYLVKRTGEKVFLECVQDMDHENMFWYRQDPGLGLRLIYFSYDVKMKEKGDIPEGYSVSREKKERFSLILESASTNQTSMYLCATTAGWGALGEQFFGPGTRLTVL.